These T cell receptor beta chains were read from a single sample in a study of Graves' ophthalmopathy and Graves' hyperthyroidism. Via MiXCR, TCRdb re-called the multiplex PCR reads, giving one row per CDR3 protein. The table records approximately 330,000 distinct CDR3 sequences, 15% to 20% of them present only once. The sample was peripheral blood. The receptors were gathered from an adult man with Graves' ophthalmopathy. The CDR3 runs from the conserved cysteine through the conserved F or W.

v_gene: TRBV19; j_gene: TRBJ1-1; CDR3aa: CASSIGGSRLLNTEAFF
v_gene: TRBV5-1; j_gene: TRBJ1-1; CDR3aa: CASSSVGRNTEAFF
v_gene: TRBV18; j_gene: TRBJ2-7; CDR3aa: CASSPQKYPYEQYF
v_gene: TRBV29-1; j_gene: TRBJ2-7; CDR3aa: CSVERGRLQYF
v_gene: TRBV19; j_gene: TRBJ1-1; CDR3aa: CASSTTGANTEAFF
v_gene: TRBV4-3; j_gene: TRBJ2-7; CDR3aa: CASSQDPAGRYEQYF
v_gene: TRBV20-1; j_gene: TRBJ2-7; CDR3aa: CSARETYEQYF
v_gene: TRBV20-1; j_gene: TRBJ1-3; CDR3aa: CSAARTRAGGNTIYF
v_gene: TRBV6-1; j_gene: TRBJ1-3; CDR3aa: CASSGASGLYSGNTIFF
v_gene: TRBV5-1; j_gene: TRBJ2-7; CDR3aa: CASSLTGRGKYEQYF
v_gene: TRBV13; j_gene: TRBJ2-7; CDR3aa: CASSLKGSSYEQYF
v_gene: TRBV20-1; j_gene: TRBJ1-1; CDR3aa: CSASQGAAEAFF
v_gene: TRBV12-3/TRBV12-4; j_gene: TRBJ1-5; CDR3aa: CASSFGTGGDQPQHF
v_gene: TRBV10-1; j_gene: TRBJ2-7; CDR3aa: CASSEQWTGSEQYF
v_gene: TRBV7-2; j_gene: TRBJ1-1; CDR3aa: CASRQRGLLGTEAFF
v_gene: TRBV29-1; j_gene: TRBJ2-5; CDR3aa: CSAGGQETQYF
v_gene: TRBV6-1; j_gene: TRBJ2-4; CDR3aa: CASSTLTSWGGWAKNLQYF
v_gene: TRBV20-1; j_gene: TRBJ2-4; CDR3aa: CSARPGTKNIQYF
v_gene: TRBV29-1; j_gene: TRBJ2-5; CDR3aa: CSVGNRPETQYF
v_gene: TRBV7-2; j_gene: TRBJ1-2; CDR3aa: CASSLLQGLYGYTF
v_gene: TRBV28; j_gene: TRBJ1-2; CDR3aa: CASSLGGQSYGYTF
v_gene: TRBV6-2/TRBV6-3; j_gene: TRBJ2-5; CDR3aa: CASSLDSAKLWTQYF
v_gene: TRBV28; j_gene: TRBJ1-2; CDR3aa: CASTGQGWYGYTF
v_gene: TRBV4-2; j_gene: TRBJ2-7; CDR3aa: CASRTTRALGEQYF
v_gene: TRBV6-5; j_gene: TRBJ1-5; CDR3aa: CASSTGGWQPQHF
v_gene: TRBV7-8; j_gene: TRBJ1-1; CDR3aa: CASSLAVDRGYTEAFF
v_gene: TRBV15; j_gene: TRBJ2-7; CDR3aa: CATSRVDRGYEQYF
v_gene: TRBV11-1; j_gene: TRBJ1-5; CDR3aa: CASSSGKQGWGQPQHF
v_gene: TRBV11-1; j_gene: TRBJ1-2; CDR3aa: CASSWKGAVNYGYTF
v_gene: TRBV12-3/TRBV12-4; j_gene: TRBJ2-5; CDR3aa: CASSLRTGGVGETQYF
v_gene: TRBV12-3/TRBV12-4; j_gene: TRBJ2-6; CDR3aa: CASSSTQLISGANVLTF
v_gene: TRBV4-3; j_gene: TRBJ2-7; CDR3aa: CASSQEWPGVSYEQYF
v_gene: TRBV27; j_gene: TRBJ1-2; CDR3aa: CASRPLRTGGDGYTF